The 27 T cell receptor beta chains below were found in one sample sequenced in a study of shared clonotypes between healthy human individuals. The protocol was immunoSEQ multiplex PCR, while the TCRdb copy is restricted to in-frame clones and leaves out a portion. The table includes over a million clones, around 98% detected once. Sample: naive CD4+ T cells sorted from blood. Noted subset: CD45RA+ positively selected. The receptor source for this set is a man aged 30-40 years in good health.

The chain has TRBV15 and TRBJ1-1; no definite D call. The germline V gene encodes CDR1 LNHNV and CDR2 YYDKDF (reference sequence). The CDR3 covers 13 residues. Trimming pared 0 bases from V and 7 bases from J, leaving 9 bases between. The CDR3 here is CATSREGGSEAFF. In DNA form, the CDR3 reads TGTGCCACCAGCAGAGAAGGAGGGAGTGAAGCTTTCTTT.

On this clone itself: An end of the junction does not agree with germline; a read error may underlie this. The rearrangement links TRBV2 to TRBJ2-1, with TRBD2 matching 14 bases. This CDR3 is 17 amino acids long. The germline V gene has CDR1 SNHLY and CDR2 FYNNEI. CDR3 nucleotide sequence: TGTGCCAGCAGTGAAACCGGACTAGCGGGAGGTTACAGTGAGCAGTTCTTC. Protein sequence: CASSETGLAGGYSEQFF.

This CDR3 is CASSEAPSGLFEQYF. CDR3 DNA: TGTGCCAGCAGTGAAGCGCCTAGCGGCCTCTTTGAGCAGTACTTC. The chain recombines TRBV6-1 with TRBJ2-7; 7 bases are shared with TRBD2. Trimming removed 0 bases from V and 7 bases from J; junction bases left unmatched: 9. This CDR3 contains 15 residues. Germline CDR1 reads MNHNS; CDR2 reads SASEGT.

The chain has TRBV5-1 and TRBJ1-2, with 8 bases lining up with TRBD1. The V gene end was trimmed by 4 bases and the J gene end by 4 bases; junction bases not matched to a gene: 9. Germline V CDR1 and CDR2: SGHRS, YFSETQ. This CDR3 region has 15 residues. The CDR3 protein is CASSPDPDRVYGYTF. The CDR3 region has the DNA TGCGCCAGCAGCCCGGACCCGGACAGGGTCTATGGCTACACCTTC.

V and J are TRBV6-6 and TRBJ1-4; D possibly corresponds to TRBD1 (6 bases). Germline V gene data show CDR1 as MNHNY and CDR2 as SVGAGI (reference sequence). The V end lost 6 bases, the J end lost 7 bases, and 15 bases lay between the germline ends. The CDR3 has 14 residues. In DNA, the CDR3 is TGTGCCAGCAGGCTTACAGGGTTTGCTGAAAAACTGTTTTTT. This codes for CASRLTGFAEKLFF.

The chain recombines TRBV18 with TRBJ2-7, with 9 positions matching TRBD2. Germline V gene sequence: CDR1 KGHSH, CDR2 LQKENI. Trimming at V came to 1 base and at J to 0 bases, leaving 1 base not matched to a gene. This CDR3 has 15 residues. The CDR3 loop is CASSPLAGDSYEQYF. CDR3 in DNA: TGTGCCAGCTCACCACTAGCGGGAGACTCCTACGAGCAGTACTTC.

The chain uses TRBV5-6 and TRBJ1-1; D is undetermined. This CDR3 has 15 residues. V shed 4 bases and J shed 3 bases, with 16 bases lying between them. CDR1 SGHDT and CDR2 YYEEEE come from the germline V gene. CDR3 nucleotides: TGTGCCAGCAGCGTACGGACCCTCAAGGACACTGAAGCTTTCTTT. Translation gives CASSVRTLKDTEAFF.

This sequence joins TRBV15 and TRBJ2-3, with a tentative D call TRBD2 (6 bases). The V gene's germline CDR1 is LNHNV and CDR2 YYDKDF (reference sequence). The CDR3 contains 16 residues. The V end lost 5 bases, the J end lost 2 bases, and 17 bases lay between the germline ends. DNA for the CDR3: TGTGCCACCAGCCCGGGACTCTCCTCTCCCACAGATACGCAGTATTTT. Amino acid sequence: CATSPGLSSPTDTQYF.

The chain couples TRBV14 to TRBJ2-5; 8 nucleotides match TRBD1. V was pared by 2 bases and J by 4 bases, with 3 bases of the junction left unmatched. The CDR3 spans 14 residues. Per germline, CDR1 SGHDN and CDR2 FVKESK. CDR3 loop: CASSQLTGGETQYF. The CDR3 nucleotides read TGTGCCAGCAGCCAACTAACAGGGGGAGAGACCCAGTACTTC.

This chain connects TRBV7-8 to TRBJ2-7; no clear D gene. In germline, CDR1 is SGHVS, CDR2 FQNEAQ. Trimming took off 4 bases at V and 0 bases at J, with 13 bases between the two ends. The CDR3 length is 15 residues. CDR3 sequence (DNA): TGTGCCAGCAGCTCCCGGACGGCCAACTCCTACGAGCAGTACTTC. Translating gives CASSSRTANSYEQYF.

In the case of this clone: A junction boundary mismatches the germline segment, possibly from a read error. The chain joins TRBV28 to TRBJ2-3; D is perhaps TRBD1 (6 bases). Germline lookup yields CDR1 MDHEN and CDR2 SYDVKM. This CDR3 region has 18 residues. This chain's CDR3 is CTSSPSIQGRGSTDTQYF. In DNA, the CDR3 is TGTACCAGCAGTCCGTCCATACAGGGTCGCGGCAGCACAGATACGCAGTATTTT.

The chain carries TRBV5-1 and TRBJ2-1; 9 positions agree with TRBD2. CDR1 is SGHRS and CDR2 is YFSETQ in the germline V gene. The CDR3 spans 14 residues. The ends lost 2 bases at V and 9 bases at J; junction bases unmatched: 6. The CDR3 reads CASSLGGRALEQFF. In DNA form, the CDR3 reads TGCGCCAGCAGCTTAGGCGGGAGGGCCCTTGAGCAGTTCTTC.

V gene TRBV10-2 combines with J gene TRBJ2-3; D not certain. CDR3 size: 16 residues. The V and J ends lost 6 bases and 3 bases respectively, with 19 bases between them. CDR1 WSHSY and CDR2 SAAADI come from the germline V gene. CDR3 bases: TGCGCCAGCAGATACACGGGCCAAACGGGTACAGATACGCAGTATTTT. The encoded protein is CASRYTGQTGTDTQYF.

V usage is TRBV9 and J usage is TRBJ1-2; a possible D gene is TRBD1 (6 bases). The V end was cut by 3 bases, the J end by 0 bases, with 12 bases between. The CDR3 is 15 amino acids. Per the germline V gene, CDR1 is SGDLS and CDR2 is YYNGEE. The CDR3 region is CASSARTAANYGYTF. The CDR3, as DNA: TGTGCCAGCAGCGCGCGGACAGCCGCTAACTATGGCTACACCTTC.

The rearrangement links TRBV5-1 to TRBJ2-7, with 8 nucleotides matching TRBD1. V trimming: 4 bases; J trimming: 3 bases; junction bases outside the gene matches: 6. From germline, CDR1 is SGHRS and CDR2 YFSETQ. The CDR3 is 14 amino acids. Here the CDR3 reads CASSPRTGIYEQYF. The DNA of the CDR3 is TGCGCCAGCAGCCCACGGACAGGGATCTACGAGCAGTACTTC.

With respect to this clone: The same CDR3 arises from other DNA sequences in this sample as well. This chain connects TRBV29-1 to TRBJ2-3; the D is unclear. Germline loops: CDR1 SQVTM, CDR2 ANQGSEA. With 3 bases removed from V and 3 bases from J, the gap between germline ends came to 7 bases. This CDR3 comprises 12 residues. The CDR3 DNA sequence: TGCAGCGTTGATGGTGGGACAGATACGCAGTATTTT. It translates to CSVDGGTDTQYF.

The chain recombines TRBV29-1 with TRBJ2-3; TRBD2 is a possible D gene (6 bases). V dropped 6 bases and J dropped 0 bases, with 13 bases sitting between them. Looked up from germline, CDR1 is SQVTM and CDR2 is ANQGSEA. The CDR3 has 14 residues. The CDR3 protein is CSVLSGASTDTQYF. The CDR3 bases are TGCAGCGTCCTTAGCGGAGCAAGCACAGATACGCAGTATTTT.

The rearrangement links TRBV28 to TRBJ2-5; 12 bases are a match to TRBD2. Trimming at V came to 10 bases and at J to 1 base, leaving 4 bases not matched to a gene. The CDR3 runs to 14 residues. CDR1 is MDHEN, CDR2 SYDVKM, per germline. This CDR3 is CAIGLAGIQETQYF. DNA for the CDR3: TGTGCCATCGGACTAGCGGGGATCCAAGAGACCCAGTACTTC.

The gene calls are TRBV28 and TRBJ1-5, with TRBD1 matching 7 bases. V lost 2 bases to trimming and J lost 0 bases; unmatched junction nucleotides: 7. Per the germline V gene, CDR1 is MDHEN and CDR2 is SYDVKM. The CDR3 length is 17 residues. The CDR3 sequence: CASSLIRDSYSNQPQHF. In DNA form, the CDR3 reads TGTGCCAGCAGTTTAATCAGGGACAGCTATAGCAATCAGCCCCAGCATTTT.

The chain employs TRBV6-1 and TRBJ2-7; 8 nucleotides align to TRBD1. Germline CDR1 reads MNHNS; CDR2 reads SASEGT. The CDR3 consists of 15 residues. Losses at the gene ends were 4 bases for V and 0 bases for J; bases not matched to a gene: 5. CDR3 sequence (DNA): TGTGCCAGCAGTGTAGGGACAGGAGACTCCTACGAGCAGTACTTC. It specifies CASSVGTGDSYEQYF.

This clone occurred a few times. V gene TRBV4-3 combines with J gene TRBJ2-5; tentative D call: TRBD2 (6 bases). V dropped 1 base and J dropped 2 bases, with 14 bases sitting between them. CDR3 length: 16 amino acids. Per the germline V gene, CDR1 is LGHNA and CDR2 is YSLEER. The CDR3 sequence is CASSQVGSGGQETQYF. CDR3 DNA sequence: TGCGCCAGCAGCCAAGTCGGGTCCGGGGGTCAAGAGACCCAGTACTTC.

CDR3 DNA: TGCGCCAGCAGCTTGGCCATCAGTCGCACAGATACGCAGTATTTT. Encoded protein: CASSLAISRTDTQYF. The chain uses TRBV5-1 and TRBJ2-3; no reliable D call. There are 15 residues in the CDR3. The V end lost 0 bases, the J end lost 1 base, and 9 bases lay between the germline ends. Germline lookup yields CDR1 SGHRS and CDR2 YFSETQ.

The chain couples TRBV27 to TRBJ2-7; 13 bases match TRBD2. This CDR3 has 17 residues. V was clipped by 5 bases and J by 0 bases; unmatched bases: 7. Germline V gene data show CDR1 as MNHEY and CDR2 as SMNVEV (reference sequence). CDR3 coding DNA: TGTGCCAGCAGTCCGACTAGCGGGAGGCCCAGCTCCTACGAGCAGTACTTC. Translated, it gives CASSPTSGRPSSYEQYF.

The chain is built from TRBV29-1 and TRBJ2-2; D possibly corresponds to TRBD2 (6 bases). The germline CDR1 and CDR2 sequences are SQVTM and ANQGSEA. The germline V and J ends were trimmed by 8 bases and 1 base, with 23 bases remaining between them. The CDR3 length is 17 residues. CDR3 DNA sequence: TGCAGCCCTCAAGGAGGGATGGGACCCTTGAACACCGGGGAGCTGTTTTTT. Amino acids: CSPQGGMGPLNTGELFF.

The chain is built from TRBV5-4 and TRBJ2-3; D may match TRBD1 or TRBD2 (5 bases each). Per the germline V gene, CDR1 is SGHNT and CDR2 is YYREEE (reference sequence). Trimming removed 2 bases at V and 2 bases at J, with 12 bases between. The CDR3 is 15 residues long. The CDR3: CASSFFSGTTDTQYF. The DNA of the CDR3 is TGTGCCAGCAGCTTCTTTTCAGGGACCACAGATACGCAGTATTTT.

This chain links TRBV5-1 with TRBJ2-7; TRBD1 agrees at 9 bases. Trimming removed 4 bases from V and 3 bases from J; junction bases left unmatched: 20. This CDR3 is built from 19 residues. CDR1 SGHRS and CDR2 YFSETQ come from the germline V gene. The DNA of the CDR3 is TGCGCCAGCAGCCGAGTTTTTGGGACAGGGATCGTAAACAGCTACGAGCAGTACTTC. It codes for CASSRVFGTGIVNSYEQYF.

CDR3 DNA: TGTGCCAGCAGCGTCAGGGGGCCGAATGAAAAACTGTTTTTT. Its translation: CASSVRGPNEKLFF. This chain uses TRBV5-4 with TRBJ1-4; TRBD1 matches 8 bases. The CDR3 is made up of 14 amino acids. Trimming removed 4 bases from V and 5 bases from J; junction bases left unmatched: 4. CDR1 and CDR2 from the germline V gene are SGHNT and YYREEE (reference sequence).